This TCR beta chain was identified in a study of PD-1 blockade in classical Hodgkin lymphoma. Study observations and caveats: TCR diversity at baseline was reported to be reduced in newly diagnosed patients relative to healthy donors. Sources of repertoire differences remain undefined, possibly disease activity or prior therapy.

Trimming pared 3 bases from V and 6 bases from J, leaving 11 bases between. This CDR3 region has 13 residues. Germline CDR1 and CDR2: MNHEY and SVGAGI. A word on this clone: Its cognate antigen is unknown.

Documented time point: newly diagnosed, previously untreated cHL patient sample. A comparison was provided by newly diagnosed, untreated classical Hodgkin lymphoma PBMCs. The data were produced by immunoSEQ multiplex PCR, yet TCRdb's version contains in-frame clones alone and is incomplete. Among 70,000 or so clones listed, 93% were seen once. The source of this sequence is a human donor with classical Hodgkin lymphoma. The source material was peripheral blood mononuclear cells (PBMCs). The chain is built from TRBV6-5 and TRBJ1-1; D not resolved. In DNA form, the CDR3 reads TGTGCCAGCAGTTATGGTACCTTTTCTGAAGCTTTCTTT. It translates to CASSYGTFSEAFF.